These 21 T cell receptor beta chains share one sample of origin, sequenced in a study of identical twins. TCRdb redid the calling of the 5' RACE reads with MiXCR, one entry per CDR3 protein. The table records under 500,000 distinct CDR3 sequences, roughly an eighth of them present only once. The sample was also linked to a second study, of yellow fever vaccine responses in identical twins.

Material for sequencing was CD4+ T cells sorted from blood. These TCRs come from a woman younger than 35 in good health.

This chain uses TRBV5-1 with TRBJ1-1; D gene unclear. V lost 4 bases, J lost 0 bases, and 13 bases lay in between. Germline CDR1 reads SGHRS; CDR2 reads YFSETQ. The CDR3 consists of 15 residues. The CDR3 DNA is TGCGCCAGCAGCCCGTTGGCGGAGATGAACACTGAAGCTTTCTTT. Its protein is CASSPLAEMNTEAFF.

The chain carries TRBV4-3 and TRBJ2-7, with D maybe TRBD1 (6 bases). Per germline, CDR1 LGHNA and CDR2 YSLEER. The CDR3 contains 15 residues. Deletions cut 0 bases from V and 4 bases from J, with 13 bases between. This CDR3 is CASSQDSRGNYEQYF. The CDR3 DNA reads TGCGCCAGCAGCCAAGATAGTAGGGGGAATTACGAGCAGTACTTC.

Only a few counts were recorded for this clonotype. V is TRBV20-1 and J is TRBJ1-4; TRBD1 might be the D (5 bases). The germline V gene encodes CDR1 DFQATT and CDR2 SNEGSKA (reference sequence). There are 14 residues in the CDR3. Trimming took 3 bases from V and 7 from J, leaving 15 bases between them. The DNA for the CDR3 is TGCAGTGCTAGGAATACACGGGACGTTGAAAAACTGTTTTTT. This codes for CSARNTRDVEKLFF.

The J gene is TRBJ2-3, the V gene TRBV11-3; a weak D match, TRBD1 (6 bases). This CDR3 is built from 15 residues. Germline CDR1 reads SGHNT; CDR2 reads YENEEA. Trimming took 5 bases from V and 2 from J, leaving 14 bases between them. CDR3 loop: CASSTTGNPTDTQYF. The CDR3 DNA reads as TGTGCCAGCAGCACAACAGGGAACCCCACAGATACGCAGTATTTT.

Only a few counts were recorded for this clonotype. The CDR3 region has the DNA TGTGCCAGCAGCCCGACTAGCGGGAGATCGGAGACCCAGTACTTC. Protein: CASSPTSGRSETQYF. The chain has TRBV6-2 or TRBV6-3 and TRBJ2-5, with 12 positions matching TRBD2. Losses at the gene ends were 6 bases for V and 5 bases for J; bases not matched to a gene: 7. CDR1 and CDR2 from the germline V gene are MNHEY and SVGEGT. This CDR3 is 15 amino acids long.

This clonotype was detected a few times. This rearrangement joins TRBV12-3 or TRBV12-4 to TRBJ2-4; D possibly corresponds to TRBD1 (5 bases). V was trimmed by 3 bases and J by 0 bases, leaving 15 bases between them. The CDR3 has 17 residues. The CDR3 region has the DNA TGTGCCAGCAGTTTTCATGGGGCAGATTTAGCCAAAAACATTCAGTACTTC. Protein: CASSFHGADLAKNIQYF.

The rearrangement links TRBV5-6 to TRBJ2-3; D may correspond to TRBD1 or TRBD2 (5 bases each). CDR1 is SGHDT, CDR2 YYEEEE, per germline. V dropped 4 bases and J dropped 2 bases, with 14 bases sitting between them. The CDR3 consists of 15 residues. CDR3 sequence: CASSLDSGNTDTQYF. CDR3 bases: TGTGCCAGCAGCCTAGACAGCGGTAACACAGATACGCAGTATTTT.

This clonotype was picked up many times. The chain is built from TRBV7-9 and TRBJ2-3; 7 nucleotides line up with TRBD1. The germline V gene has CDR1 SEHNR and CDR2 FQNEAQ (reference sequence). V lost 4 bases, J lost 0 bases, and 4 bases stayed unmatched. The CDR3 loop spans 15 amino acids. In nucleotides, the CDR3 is TGTGCCAGCAGCTCCGGACAGGCCAGCACAGATACGCAGTATTTT. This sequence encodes CASSSGQASTDTQYF. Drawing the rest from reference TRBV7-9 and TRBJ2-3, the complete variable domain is DTGVSQNPRHKITKRGQNVTFRCDPISEHNRLYWYRQTLGQGPEFLTYFQNEAQLEKSRLLSDRFSAERPKGSFSTLEIQRTEQGDSAMYLCASSSGQASTDTQYFGPGTRLTVL.

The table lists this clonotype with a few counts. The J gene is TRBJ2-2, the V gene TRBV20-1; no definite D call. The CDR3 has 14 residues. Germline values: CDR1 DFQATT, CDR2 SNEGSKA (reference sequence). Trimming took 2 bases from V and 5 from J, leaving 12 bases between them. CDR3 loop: CSARPPGKTGELFF. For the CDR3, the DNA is TGCAGTGCTAGACCTCCGGGCAAGACCGGGGAGCTGTTTTTT.

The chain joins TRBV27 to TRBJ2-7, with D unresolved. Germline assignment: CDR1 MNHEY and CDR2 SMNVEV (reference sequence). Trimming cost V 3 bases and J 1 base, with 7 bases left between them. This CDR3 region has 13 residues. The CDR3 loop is CASSFRESYEQYF. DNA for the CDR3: TGTGCCAGCAGTTTCCGCGAATCCTACGAGCAGTACTTC.

The chain's CDR3 is CASSFISILRPEAFF. The CDR3, as DNA: TGTGCCAGCAGCTTTATCTCAATTCTACGGCCTGAAGCTTTCTTT. V is TRBV5-6 and J is TRBJ1-1; D gene uncertain. V shed 2 bases and J shed 6 bases, with 17 bases lying between them. This CDR3 has 15 amino acids. Looked up from germline, CDR1 is SGHDT and CDR2 is YYEEEE.

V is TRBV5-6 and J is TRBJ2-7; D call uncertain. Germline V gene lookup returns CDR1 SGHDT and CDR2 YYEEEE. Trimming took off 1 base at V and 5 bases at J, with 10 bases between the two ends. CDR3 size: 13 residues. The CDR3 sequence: CASSLIIPDEQYF. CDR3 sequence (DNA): TGTGCCAGCAGCTTGATCATACCGGACGAGCAGTACTTC.

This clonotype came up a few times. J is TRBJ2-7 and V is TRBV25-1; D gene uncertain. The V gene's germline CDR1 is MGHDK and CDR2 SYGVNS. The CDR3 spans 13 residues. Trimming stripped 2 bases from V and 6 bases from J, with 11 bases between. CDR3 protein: CASSEHEASEQYF. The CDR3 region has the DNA TGTGCCAGCAGTGAACATGAGGCTAGCGAGCAGTACTTC.

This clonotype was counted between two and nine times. The CDR3 DNA follows: TGCAGTGTGAAGGGGGGAGGCTACAATGAGCAGTTCTTC. Translation gives CSVKGGGYNEQFF. This sequence joins TRBV20-1 and TRBJ2-1; D might be TRBD1 or TRBD2, each matching 6 bases. V dropped 7 bases and J dropped 3 bases, with 13 bases sitting between them. This CDR3 is built from 13 residues. CDR1 and CDR2 from the germline V gene are DFQATT and SNEGSKA (reference sequence).

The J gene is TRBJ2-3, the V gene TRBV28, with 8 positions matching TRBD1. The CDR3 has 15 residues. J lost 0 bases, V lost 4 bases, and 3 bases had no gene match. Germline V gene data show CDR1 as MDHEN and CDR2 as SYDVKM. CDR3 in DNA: TGTGCCAGCAGTTCGACAGGGGCTAGCACAGATACGCAGTATTTT. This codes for CASSSTGASTDTQYF.

This CDR3 reads CASSPWDRTEGDEQYF. CDR3 nucleotide sequence: TGTGCCAGCAGTCCATGGGACAGGACAGAGGGGGACGAGCAGTACTTC. This chain connects TRBV27 to TRBJ2-7; 8 nucleotides line up with TRBD1. Germline trimming cut 5 bases from V and 5 bases from J; bases unmatched to any gene: 14. CDR3 length equals 16 residues. Germline V gene data show CDR1 as MNHEY and CDR2 as SMNVEV (reference sequence).

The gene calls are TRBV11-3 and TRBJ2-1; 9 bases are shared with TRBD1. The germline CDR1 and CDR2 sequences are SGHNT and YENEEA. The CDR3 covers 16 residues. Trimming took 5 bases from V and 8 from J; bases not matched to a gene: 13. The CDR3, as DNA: TGTGCCAGCAGCCCCGCGACCGGGACAGGGTCCTATGAGCAGTTCTTC. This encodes CASSPATGTGSYEQFF.

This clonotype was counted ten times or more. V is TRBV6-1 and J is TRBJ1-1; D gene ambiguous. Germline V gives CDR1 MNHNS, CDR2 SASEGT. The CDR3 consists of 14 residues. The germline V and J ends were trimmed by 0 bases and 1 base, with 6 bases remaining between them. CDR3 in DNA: TGTGCCAGCAGTGAAGCGAGAGGGAACACTGAAGCTTTCTTT. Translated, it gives CASSEARGNTEAFF.

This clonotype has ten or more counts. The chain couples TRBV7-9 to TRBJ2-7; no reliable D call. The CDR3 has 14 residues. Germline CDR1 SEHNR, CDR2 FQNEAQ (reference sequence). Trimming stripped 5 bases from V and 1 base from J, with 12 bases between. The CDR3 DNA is TGTGCCAGCAGCACGCCCCGTGGGTCCTACGAGCAGTACTTC. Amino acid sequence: CASSTPRGSYEQYF.

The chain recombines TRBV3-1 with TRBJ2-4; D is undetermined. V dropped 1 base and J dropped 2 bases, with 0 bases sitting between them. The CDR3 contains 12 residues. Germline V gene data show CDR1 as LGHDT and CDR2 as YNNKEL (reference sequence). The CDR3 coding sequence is TGTGCCAGCAGCCAAGCCAAAAACATTCAGTACTTC. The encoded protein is CASSQAKNIQYF.

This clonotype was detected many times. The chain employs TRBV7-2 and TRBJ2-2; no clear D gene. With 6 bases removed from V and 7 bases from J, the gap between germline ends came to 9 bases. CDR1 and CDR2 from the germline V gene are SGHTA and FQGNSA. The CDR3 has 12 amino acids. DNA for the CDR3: TGTGCCAGCAGGACCCCTTACGGGGAGCTGTTTTTT. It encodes CASRTPYGELFF.